The 11 T cell receptor beta chains in this list originate from one sample, sequenced in a study of blood T cell repertoires in COVID-19. Sequencing used immunoSEQ multiplex PCR; TCRdb keeps in-frame clones, though not all of them. This sample yields around 250,000 clones, of which about 80% are seen a single time; 1.5% to 2% belongs to the top ten. The sequenced material came from peripheral blood. The receptor source for this set is a woman of 80 years or more with acute or convalescent COVID-19.

This clone was counted a few times. The V call is TRBV5-1, the J call TRBJ1-1; TRBD1 matches at 9 bases. CDR1 is SGHRS, CDR2 YFSETQ, per germline. CDR3 length: 12 residues. The V segment lost 2 bases and the J segment 10 bases; nucleotides outside the gene matches: 3. The CDR3 spells CASSFSGQGAFF. CDR3 DNA: TGCGCCAGCAGCTTTTCGGGACAGGGAGCTTTCTTT.

The V call is TRBV2, the J call TRBJ1-2; 12 bases line up with TRBD1. CDR1 is SNHLY and CDR2 is FYNNEI in the germline V gene. This CDR3 spans 14 amino acids. The V gene end was trimmed by 6 bases and the J gene end by 3 bases; junction bases not matched to a gene: 2. In DNA form, the CDR3 reads TGTGCCAGCAGGGGACAGGGGGCCCACTATGGCTACACCTTC. This encodes CASRGQGAHYGYTF.

This sequence joins TRBV28 and TRBJ2-7, with TRBD1 matching 11 bases. Trimming cost V 2 bases and J 4 bases; bases outside gene matches: 7. The CDR3 contains 16 residues. Germline CDR1 MDHEN, CDR2 SYDVKM. CDR3 bases: TGTGCCAGCAGTTTAGCCGGGACAGGGGGTCGGTACGAGCAGTACTTC. Translation gives CASSLAGTGGRYEQYF.

This chain uses TRBV19 with TRBJ1-4; D gene ambiguous. This CDR3 comprises 16 residues. Germline V gene lookup returns CDR1 LNHDA and CDR2 SQIVND (reference sequence). The V end lost 6 bases, the J end lost 3 bases, and 17 bases lay between the germline ends. The CDR3 nucleotides read TGTGCCAGTAGGCAGGCCCTAGGGAGGTCTAATGAAAAACTGTTTTTT. Encoded protein: CASRQALGRSNEKLFF.

The rearrangement joins TRBV18 to TRBJ1-4; TRBD1 might be the D (5 bases). V was shortened by 0 bases and J by 5 bases, with 19 bases between the two germline ends. Germline V gives CDR1 KGHSH, CDR2 LQKENI. This CDR3 is 18 amino acids long. The CDR3 DNA sequence: TGTGCCAGCTCACCACCGACATTGGGGCCTCGCGGAAATGAAAAACTGTTTTTT. This encodes CASSPPTLGPRGNEKLFF.

The J gene is TRBJ2-7, the V gene TRBV11-2; 8 bases match TRBD1. Germline CDR1 and CDR2: SGHAT and FQNNGV. After removal of 5 bases from V and 5 bases from J, the junction contained 8 bases not matched to a gene. The CDR3 has 14 amino acids. This chain's CDR3 is CASSLRDRSHEQYF. DNA for the CDR3: TGTGCCAGCAGCCTGAGGGACAGGTCCCACGAGCAGTACTTC.

The chain uses TRBV11-1 and TRBJ1-2; the match to TRBD1 covers 10 bases. There are 15 residues in the CDR3. After removal of 5 bases from V and 3 bases from J, the junction contained 6 bases not matched to a gene. Germline-derived CDR1 and CDR2 are SGHAT and FQDESV (reference sequence). CDR3 DNA: TGTGCCAGCAGCGTCGACAGGGGGCAAGACTATGGCTACACCTTC. It is translated as CASSVDRGQDYGYTF.

This sequence joins TRBV5-4 and TRBJ2-3; 8 nucleotides line up with TRBD1. Germline V gene sequence: CDR1 SGHNT, CDR2 YYREEE (reference sequence). Trimming removed 4 bases from V and 1 base from J; junction bases left unmatched: 8. There are 16 residues in the CDR3. CDR3: CASSTKTGAGTDTQYF. The CDR3 coding sequence is TGTGCCAGCAGCACCAAGACAGGGGCCGGCACAGATACGCAGTATTTT.

The chain joins TRBV3-1 (or the pseudogene TRBV3-2) to TRBJ1-5; D is unresolved. V was cut by 5 bases and J by 6 bases, with 14 bases left in between. CDR1 is LGHDT, CDR2 YNNKEL, per germline (reference sequence). The CDR3 length is 14 residues. The CDR3 nucleotides read TGTGCCAGCAGCGAAAACAGTCTTGGTCAGCCCCAGCATTTT. Its protein product is CASSENSLGQPQHF.

The rearrangement joins TRBV6-5 to TRBJ2-3; TRBD2 might be the D (6 bases). The CDR3 is 15 amino acids. V was trimmed by 6 bases and J by 2 bases, leaving 15 bases between them. Looked up from germline, CDR1 is MNHEY and CDR2 is SVGAGI. The CDR3 loop reads CASSPGTLITDTQYF. The DNA of the CDR3 is TGTGCCAGCAGCCCCGGGACTCTGATCACAGATACGCAGTATTTT.

This clone was seen once. V is TRBV12-5 and J is TRBJ2-5; D remains ambiguous. V was cut by 1 base and J by 3 bases, with 9 bases left in between. Germline V gene lookup returns CDR1 LGHNT and CDR2 FRNRAP. The CDR3 is 14 amino acids. CDR3 nucleotides: TGTGCTAGTGGTTTGGACAGTCCTAAAGAGACCCAGTACTTC. Translation gives CASGLDSPKETQYF.